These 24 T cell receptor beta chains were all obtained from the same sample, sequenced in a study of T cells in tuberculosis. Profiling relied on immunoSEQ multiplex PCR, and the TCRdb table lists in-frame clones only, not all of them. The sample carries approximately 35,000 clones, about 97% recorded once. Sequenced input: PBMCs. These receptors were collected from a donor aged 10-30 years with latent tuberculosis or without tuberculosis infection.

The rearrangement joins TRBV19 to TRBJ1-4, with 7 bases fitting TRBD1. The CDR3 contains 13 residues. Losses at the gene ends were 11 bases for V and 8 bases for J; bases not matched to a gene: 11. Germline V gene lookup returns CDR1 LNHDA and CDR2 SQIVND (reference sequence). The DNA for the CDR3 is TGTGCCGTAAGAGGGGGCCGTTTCGAAAAACTGTTTTTT. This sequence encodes CAVRGGRFEKLFF.

The chain's CDR3 is CASSFTGQGRTEAFF. The CDR3 DNA reads TGCGCCAGCAGCTTTACGGGACAGGGGAGGACTGAAGCTTTCTTT. The chain employs TRBV5-1 and TRBJ1-1; the match to TRBD1 covers 10 bases. Per germline, CDR1 SGHRS and CDR2 YFSETQ. The CDR3 spans 15 residues. Losses at the gene ends were 2 bases for V and 5 bases for J; bases not matched to a gene: 6.

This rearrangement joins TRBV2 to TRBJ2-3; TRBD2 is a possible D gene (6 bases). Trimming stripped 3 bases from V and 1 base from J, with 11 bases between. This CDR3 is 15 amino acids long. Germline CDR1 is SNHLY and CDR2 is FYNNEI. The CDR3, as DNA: TGTGCCAGCAGTGATATAGCGGCCGGCACAGATACGCAGTATTTT. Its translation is CASSDIAAGTDTQYF.

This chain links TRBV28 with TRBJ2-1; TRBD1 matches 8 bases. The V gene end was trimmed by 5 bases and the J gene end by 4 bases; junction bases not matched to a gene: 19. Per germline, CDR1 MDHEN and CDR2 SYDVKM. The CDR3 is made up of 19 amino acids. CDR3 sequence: CASSTQRTGRLAEYNEQFF. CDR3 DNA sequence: TGTGCCAGCAGTACTCAACGGACAGGGCGGCTAGCTGAGTACAATGAGCAGTTCTTC.

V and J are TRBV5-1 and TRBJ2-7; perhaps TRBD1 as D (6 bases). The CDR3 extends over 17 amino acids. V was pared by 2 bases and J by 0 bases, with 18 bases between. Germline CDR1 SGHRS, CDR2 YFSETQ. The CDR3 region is CASSFSPRGPSSYEQYF. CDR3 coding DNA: TGCGCCAGCAGCTTCTCCCCCAGGGGTCCGAGCTCCTACGAGCAGTACTTC.

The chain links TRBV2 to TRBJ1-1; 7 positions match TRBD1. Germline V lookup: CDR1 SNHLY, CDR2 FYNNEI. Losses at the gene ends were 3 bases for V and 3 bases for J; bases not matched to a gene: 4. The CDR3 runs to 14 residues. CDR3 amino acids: CASSDKGAYTEAFF. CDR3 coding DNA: TGTGCCAGCAGTGACAAGGGGGCGTACACTGAAGCTTTCTTT.

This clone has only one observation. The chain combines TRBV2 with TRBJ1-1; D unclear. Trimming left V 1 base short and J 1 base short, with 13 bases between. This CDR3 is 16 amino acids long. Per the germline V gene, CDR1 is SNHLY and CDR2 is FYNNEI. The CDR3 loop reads CASSEDRTRTNTEAFF. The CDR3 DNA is TGTGCCAGCAGTGAAGACCGGACTCGGACGAACACTGAAGCTTTCTTT.

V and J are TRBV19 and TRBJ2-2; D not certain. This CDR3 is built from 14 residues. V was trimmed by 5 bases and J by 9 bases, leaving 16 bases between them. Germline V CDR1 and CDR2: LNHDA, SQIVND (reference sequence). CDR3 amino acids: CASSYLEESRELFF. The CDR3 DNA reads TGTGCCAGTAGTTACCTAGAGGAATCTAGGGAGCTGTTTTTT.

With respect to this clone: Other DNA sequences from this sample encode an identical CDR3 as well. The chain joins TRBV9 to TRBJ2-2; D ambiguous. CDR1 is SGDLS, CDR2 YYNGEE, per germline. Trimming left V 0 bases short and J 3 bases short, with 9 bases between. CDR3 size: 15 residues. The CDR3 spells CASSVGTSDTGELFF. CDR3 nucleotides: TGTGCCAGCAGCGTAGGTACTTCCGACACCGGGGAGCTGTTTTTT.

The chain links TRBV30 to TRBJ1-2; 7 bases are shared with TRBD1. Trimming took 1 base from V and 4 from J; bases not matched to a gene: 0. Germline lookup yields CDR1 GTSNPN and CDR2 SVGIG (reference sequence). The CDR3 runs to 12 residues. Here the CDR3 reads CAWSGDSYGYTF. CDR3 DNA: TGTGCCTGGAGTGGGGACAGCTATGGCTACACCTTC.

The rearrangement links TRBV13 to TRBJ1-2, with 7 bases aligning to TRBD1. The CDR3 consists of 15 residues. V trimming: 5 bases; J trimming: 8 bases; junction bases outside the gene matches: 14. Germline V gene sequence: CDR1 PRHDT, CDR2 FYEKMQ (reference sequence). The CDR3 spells CASSDNFRGIYGYTF. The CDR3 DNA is TGTGCCAGCAGCGACAACTTCAGGGGGATTTACGGCTACACCTTC.

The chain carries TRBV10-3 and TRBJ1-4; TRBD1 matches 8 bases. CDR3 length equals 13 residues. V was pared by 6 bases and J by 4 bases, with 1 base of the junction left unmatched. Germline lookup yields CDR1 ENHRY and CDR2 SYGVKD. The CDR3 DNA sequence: TGTGCCATCAGGGACAGGGATAATGAAAAACTGTTTTTT. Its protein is CAIRDRDNEKLFF.

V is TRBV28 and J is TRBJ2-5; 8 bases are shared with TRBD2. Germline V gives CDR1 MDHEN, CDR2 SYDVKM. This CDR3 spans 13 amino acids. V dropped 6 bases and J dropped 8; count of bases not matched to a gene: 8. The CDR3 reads CASSPGTSYTQYF. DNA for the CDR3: TGTGCCAGCAGCCCCGGGACTAGTTACACCCAGTACTTC.

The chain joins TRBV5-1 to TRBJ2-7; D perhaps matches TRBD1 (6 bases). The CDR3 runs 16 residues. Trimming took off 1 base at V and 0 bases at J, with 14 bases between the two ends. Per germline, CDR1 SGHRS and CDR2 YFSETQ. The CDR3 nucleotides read TGCGCCAGCAGCTTGTTTGAAGAGACAGGCTCCTACGAGCAGTACTTC. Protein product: CASSLFEETGSYEQYF.

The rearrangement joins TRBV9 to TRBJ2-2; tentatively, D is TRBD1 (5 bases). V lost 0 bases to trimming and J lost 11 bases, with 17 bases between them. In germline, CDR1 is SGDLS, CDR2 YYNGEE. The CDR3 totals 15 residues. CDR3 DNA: TGTGCCAGCAGCGTAGACCTCAGGGCCCCCCGTGAGCTGTTTTTT. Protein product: CASSVDLRAPRELFF.

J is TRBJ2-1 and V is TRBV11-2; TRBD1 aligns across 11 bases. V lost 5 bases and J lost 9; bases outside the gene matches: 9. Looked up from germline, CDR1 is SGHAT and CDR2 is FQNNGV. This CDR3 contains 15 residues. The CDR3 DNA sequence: TGTGCCAGCAGCCGAGCCGGGACAGGGGGTATTGAGCAGTTCTTC. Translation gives CASSRAGTGGIEQFF. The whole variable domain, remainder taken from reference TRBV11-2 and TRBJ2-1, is EAGVAQSPRYKIIEKRQSVAFWCNPISGHATLYWYQQILGQGPKLLIQFQNNGVVDDSQLPKDRFSAERLKGVDSTLKIQPAKLEDSAVYLCASSRAGTGGIEQFFGPGTRLTVL.

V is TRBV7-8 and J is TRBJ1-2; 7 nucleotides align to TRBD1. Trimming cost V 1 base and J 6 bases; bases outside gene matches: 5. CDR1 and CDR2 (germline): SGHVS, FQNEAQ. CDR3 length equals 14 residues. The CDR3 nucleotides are TGTGCCAGCAGCTTAGATAACAGGGGCCATGGCTACACCTTC. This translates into CASSLDNRGHGYTF.

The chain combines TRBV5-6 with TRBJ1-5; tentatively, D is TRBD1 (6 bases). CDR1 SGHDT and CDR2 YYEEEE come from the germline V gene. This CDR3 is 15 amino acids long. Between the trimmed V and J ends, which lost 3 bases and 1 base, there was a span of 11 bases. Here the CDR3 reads CASSWGLGSNQPQHF. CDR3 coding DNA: TGTGCCAGCAGCTGGGGGCTCGGGAGCAATCAGCCCCAGCATTTT.

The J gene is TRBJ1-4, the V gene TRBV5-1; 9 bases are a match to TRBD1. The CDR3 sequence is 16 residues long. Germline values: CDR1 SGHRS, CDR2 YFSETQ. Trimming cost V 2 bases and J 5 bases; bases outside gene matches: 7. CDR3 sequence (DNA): TGCGCCAGCAGCTTTAATGCCGGGACAGGGAATGAAAAACTGTTTTTT. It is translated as CASSFNAGTGNEKLFF.

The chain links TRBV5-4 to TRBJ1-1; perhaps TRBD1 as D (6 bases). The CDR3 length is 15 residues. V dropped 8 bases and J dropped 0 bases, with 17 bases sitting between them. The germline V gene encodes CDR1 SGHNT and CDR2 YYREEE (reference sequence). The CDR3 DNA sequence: TGTGCCAGTAGCATAGGGGGGGACATGAACACTGAAGCTTTCTTT. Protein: CASSIGGDMNTEAFF.

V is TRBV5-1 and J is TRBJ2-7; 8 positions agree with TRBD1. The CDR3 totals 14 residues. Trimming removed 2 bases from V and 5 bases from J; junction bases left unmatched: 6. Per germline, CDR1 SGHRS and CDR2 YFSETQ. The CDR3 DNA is TGCGCCAGCAGCTTATCGACAGGGGCCAACGAGCAGTACTTC. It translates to CASSLSTGANEQYF.

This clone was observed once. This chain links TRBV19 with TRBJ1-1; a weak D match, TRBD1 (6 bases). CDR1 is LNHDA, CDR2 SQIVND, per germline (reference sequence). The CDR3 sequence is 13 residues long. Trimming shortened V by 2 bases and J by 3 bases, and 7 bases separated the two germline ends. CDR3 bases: TGTGCCAGTAGTATACAGGGGCACACTGAAGCTTTCTTT. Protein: CASSIQGHTEAFF.

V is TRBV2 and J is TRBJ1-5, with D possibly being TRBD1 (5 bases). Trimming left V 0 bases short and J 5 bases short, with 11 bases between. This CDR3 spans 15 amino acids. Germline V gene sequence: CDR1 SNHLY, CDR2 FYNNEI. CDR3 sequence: CASSEALQGYQPQHF. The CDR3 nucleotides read TGTGCCAGCAGTGAAGCGCTTCAGGGATATCAGCCCCAGCATTTT.

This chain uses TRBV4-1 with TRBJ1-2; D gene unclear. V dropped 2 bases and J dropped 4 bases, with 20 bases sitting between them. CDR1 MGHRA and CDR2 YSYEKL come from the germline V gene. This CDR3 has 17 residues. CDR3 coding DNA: TGCGCCAGCAGCCAATCACCAAAAAGAAGCCCTAGCTATGGCTACACCTTC. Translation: CASSQSPKRSPSYGYTF.